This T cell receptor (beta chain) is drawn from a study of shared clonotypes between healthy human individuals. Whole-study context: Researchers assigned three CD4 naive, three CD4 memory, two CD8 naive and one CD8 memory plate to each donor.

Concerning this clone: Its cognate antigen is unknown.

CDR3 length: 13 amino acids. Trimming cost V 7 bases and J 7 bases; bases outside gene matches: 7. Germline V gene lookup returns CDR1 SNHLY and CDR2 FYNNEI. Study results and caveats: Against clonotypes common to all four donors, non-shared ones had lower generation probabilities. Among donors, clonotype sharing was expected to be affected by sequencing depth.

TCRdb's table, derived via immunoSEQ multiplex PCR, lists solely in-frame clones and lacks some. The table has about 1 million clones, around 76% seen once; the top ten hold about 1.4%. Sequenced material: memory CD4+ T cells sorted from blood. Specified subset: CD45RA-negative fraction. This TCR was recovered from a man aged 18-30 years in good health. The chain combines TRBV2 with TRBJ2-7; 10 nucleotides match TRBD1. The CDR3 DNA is TGTGCCAGCACCATCGACAGGGGGCCGGAGCAGTACTTC. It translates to CASTIDRGPEQYF. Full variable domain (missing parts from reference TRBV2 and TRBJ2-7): EPEVTQTPSHQVTQMGQEVILRCVPISNHLYFYWYRQILGQKVEFLVSFYNNEISEKSEIFDDQFSVERPDGSNFTLKIRSTKLEDSAMYFCASTIDRGPEQYFGPGTRLTVT.